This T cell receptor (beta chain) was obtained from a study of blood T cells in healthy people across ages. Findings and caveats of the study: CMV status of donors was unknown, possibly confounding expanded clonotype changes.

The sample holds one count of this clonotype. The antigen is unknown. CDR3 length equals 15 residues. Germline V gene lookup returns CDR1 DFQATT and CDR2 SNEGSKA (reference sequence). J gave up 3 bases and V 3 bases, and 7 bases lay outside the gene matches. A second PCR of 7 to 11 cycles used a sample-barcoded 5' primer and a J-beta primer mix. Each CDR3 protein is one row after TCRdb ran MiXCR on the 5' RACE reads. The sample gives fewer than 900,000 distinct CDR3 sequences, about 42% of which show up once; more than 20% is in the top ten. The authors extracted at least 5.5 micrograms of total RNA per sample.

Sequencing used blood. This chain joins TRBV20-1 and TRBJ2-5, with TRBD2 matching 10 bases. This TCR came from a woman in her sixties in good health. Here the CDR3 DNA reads TGCAGTGCTAGTACCGGGACTAGCGCCAAAGAGACCCAGTACTTC. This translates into CSASTGTSAKETQYF.